Each of the 2 T cell receptor beta chains below was sequenced from the same sample in a study of shared T cell receptors in the human thymus. Repertoires were generated with immunoSEQ multiplex PCR, while TCRdb's copy carries only in-frame clones and drops some. The table shows 650,000 to 950,000 clones, with 80% to 90% occurring only once. Separately, the same data were catalogued under a study of human thymus T cells.

The source material was thymocytes. The receptors stem from a girl under three years old with a congenital heart defect.

The V gene is TRBV6-1, the J gene TRBJ1-5; TRBD1 matches 10 bases. The junction had 2 bases not matched to a gene; V was cut back by 7 bases and J by 2 bases. Germline-derived CDR1 and CDR2 are MNHNS and SASEGT. The CDR3 sequence is 14 residues long. The CDR3 sequence: CASIGTGGNQPQHF. As DNA, the CDR3 is TGTGCCAGCATAGGGACAGGGGGCAATCAGCCCCAGCATTTT.

V usage is TRBV27 and J usage is TRBJ1-1; D not resolved. Germline V gene sequence: CDR1 MNHEY, CDR2 SMNVEV (reference sequence). This CDR3 is built from 15 residues. Between the trimmed V and J ends, which lost 3 bases and 3 bases, there was a span of 14 bases. The CDR3 protein is CASSFLDRRDTEAFF. In DNA, the CDR3 is TGTGCCAGCAGTTTTTTGGACCGGAGGGACACTGAAGCTTTCTTT.